This paragraph covers one T cell receptor (beta chain) sequence. No antigen is known for it. No much larger clonotype is one base removed from it; base qualities were not supplied. TCR CDR3 regions were amplified from genomic DNA by multiplex PCR using the deep immunoSEQ assay. Extracted genomic DNA from each cell subset was spread evenly across all wells of several immunoSEQ 96-well plates, with each plate serving as a replicate. For sorted subsets, roughly 200 ng of genomic DNA, equivalent to 25,000 to 35,000 T cell genomes, went into each replicate PCR. The purified libraries were quantified using a Qubit 3.0 fluorometer, sized with a Bioanalyzer 2100, and then quantified again using the KAPA Library Quantification kit. Every immunoSEQ 96-well plate was sequenced on a dedicated single-read 150-cycle Illumina NextSeq 550 flow cell. The original pipeline was this. Because the immunoSEQ output held only junctional sequences and lacked quality scores, the filtering could not match the filtering applied to full-length reads. Sequences were annotated with PyIR, a Python wrapper for IgBLAST v1.9, and V/J genes and CDR3 were assigned using IMGT germline references. Any read was removed if the V/J assignment was weak (E-value above 1e-6), the CDR3 was missing, or the read contained stop codons, out-of-frame junctions, or ambiguous translated residues. V3J clonotypes were defined by identical inferred V gene, J gene, and CDR3 amino acid sequence. Percentage overlap between repertoires was computed as shared unique clonotypes divided by the size of the smaller repertoire. Three approaches were used to assess repertoire richness: RTK rarefaction, the Chao1 estimator, and Recon v2.1 estimates of unobserved clonotypes. For all TCRbeta clonotypes obtained by the gDNA method from four donors, generation probabilities were computed with OLGA. In its TCRdb copy, this immuneACCESS table keeps in-frame sequences only and misses some clones. Where compared with another copy, unresolved V genes explain less than half of these, and the others have no known cause. V and J calls and clone size come straight from that table; D and trimming were deduced from the DNA. Present in this sample are hundreds of thousands of clones, around 72% of which were seen just once. Jointly, the top ten make up approximately 1.8% of the sample.

The sample originates from a study of shared clonotypes between healthy human individuals (dated by TCRdb to the early 2020s). A note on the overall study: The cohort included three men and a couple of women between 18 and 49 years of age. Per donor, three plates each were used for CD4 naive and CD4 memory, two for CD8 naive, and one for CD8 memory. Blood TCR repertoires of roughly five healthy adults were deeply sequenced to estimate repertoire size and the extent of clonotype sharing between individuals. To increase sequencing depth and limit assay-specific biases, TCR repertoire library preparation and sequencing were carried out by different laboratories using diverse techniques. Between about 0.9 and 10 billion PBMCs per donor were obtained by leukapheresis.

CDR1 is given as MRHNA and CDR2 as SNTAGT, both from the germline V gene. The CDR3 goes from the cysteine to the phenylalanine over 13 residues. Solely the CDR3 DNA is kept, with 39 bases framed from the first base. A distance of 7 bases separates the germline ends of V and J, which lose 0 bases and 6 bases respectively. Healthy HIV-negative adults with no recently reported acute infections or vaccinations were included as donors. All donors were Caucasian adults living in Nashville, Tennessee, USA. CD4+ T cells were enriched through magnetic negative selection, after which naive cells were positively selected on CD45RA and the remaining negative fraction served as the memory subset. After blood collection by leukapheresis, PBMCs were isolated using Ficoll-Histopaque density gradient centrifugation and then cryopreserved in the vapor phase of liquid nitrogen. Purity and quantity of every magnetically sorted T cell population were checked by analytical flow cytometry. Genomic DNA was isolated from each sorted fraction and quantified by UV absorbance on a Nanodrop 2000c.

What the work shows at the level of the full study, not this receptor alone: Pairwise subsampling indicated that sequencing depth was expected to affect the degree of clonotype sharing among donors. About 5% of naive CD4, roughly 3.5% of naive CD8, 2.3% of memory CD4, and more than 0.35% of memory CD8 clonotypes were shared across several donors. Naive subsets generally had larger estimated clonotype richness than memory subsets. Rarefaction of sorted-subset datasets indicated incomplete sequencing despite the large sequencing depth. Clonotypes shared by all four sorted-subset donors showed higher generation probabilities than non-shared clonotypes. Because the study included a small number of donors, the genetic and exposure-history diversity represented was limited. Sampling was limited to blood, and TCR repertoires in tissue likely differ from TCR repertoires in blood.

This TCR was sampled from a woman in her twenties or thirties in good health. The sequence joins TRBV6-4 to TRBJ2-3; the D gene is not confidently resolved. Material: memory CD4+ T cells sorted from blood. Taken with the paper, the label for cell subset or site translates to: CD45RA-negative fraction. The CDR3: CASSDSIQDTQYF. The nucleotide sequence is TGTGCCAGCAGTGACTCGATACAGGATACGCAGTATTTT.